This TCR beta chain was recovered during a study of T cells in Graves' hyperthyroidism and ophthalmopathy. On the study more broadly: Staff took peripheral blood when the initial diagnosis was made, before any treatment began.

The diagnoses drew upon clinical symptoms, serum thyroxine and TRAb, thyroid ultrasound and orbital computed tomography. The authors obtained PBMCs from more than 9.5 ml of fresh peripheral blood. The ends were cut back, 9 bases at V and 8 bases at J, with 13 bases in the middle. Germline CDR1 reads LNHDA; CDR2 reads SQIVND (reference sequence). This CDR3 spans 11 amino acids. Authors of the study amplified TCR beta CDR3 regions from RNA transcripts. RT-PCR in the first round (using the HTBI primer set) targeted the TCR CDR3. In TCRdb, the multiplex PCR reads were re-called with MiXCR into one record per CDR3 protein. The repertoire holds approximately 590,000 distinct CDR3 sequences, with 15% to 18% as singletons. Details on this clonotype: Its antigen remains unidentified.

General study findings and limits: Ophthalmopathy, as predicted by the model, came a median approximately 5.9 months after the prediction.

The TCR sequence derives from a woman aged 25 to 45 with Graves' hyperthyroidism. The chain has TRBV19 and TRBJ1-1; D ambiguous. The material sequenced was blood. Here the CDR3 reads CASRIRLEAFF. CDR3 nucleotides: TGTGCCAGCAGAATCCGGCTAGAAGCTTTCTTT.